Only one count was recorded for the clone carrying this T cell receptor (beta chain). Its antigen is not known. This may arise from a read error, as a much more abundant clone is one base away. These data are taken from a study of T cells in Graves' hyperthyroidism and ophthalmopathy. Study-wide results and caveats: Ophthalmopathy was model-predicted a median roughly 6.3 months pre-onset.

Using RNA transcripts as the source, TCR beta CDR3 regions were amplified. In the first-round RT-PCR of the TCR CDR3, the HTBI primer set was used. TCRdb re-called the multiplex PCR reads through MiXCR, storing one row per CDR3 protein. The table lists hundreds of thousands of distinct CDR3 sequences, 15% to 20% of them singletons. The germline V and J ends were trimmed by 8 bases and 3 bases, with 13 bases remaining between them. CDR3 length: 12 residues. The V gene's germline CDR1 is GTSNPN and CDR2 SVGIG (reference sequence). The chain joins TRBV30 to TRBJ1-2; no clear D gene. The receptor's source is a man aged 35-49 years with Graves' ophthalmopathy. Source material: blood. This chain's CDR3 is CARFGLYYGYTF. CDR3 nucleotides: TGTGCCCGGTTCGGGCTATACTATGGCTACACCTTC.